The 6 T cell receptor beta chains below were found in one sample sequenced in a study of response to subunit inactivated influenza vaccine. One entry per CDR3 protein results from TCRdb running MiXCR on the RT-PCR reads. Of 450,000 to 600,000 distinct CDR3 sequences in the sample, under 8.5% are singletons; the top ten hold approximately 14%. Sequences were derived from PBMCs from blood, sampled approximately 25 months after vaccination. These TCRs come from a man in his fifties or sixties who received an inactivated influenza vaccine.

There are a few counts of this clonotype. This rearrangement joins TRBV5-1 to TRBJ2-1; 11 bases are a match to TRBD2. V shed 0 bases and J 10 bases; nucleotides not matched to a gene: 6. CDR1 and CDR2 (germline): SGHRS, YFSETQ. This CDR3 region has 15 residues. Here the CDR3 DNA reads TGCGCCAGCAGCTTGGACACTAGCGGGAGCAAGGAGCAGTTCTTC. Translated: CASSLDTSGSKEQFF.

At least ten counts were recorded for this clonotype. CDR3 bases: TGTGCCAGCAGCCAAGATTTGGGGGGAGAGACCCAGTACTTC. This gives the protein CASSQDLGGETQYF. The J gene is TRBJ2-5, the V gene TRBV3-1; tentatively, D is TRBD2 (6 bases). CDR3 size: 14 residues. Per the germline V gene, CDR1 is LGHDT and CDR2 is YNNKEL (reference sequence). Deletions cut 0 bases from V and 4 bases from J, with 9 bases between.

This chain connects TRBV4-1 to TRBJ2-1; 12 bases line up with TRBD2. V lost 0 bases and J lost 2; bases outside the gene matches: 5. This CDR3 is 18 amino acids long. Germline V gene sequence: CDR1 MGHRA, CDR2 YSYEKL. The CDR3 spells CASSQDISSGGAYNEQFF. DNA for the CDR3: TGCGCCAGCAGCCAAGATATCTCTAGCGGGGGGGCCTACAATGAGCAGTTCTTC.

There are a few counts of this clonotype. The chain combines TRBV21-1 with TRBJ2-1; the table's D gene call, TRBD2, was not cross checked with the DNA. TRBV21-1 is deemed a pseudogene. This CDR3 has 16 amino acids. The CDR3 here is CASNSTRASGQNEQFF. The CDR3 DNA reads TGTGCCAGCAACTCCACTAGGGCTAGCGGACAGAATGAGCAGTTCTTC.

This clonotype was detected only a few times. The chain links TRBV20-1 to TRBJ2-5, with 13 bases identical to TRBD2. This CDR3 is 19 amino acids long. Per germline, CDR1 DFQATT and CDR2 SNEGSKA (reference sequence). V lost 4 bases, J lost 2 bases, and 16 bases stayed unmatched. The CDR3 sequence is CSANPTGLAGEPLQETQYF. CDR3 bases: TGCAGTGCTAACCCGACCGGACTAGCGGGAGAGCCACTGCAAGAGACCCAGTACTTC.

This chain's CDR3 is CAWSQGITDTQYF. In nucleotides, the CDR3 is TGTGCCTGGAGTCAGGGGATCACAGATACGCAGTATTTT. This rearrangement joins TRBV30 to TRBJ2-3; D possibly corresponds to TRBD1 (6 bases). The CDR3 is 13 residues long. Trimming stripped 2 bases from V and 2 bases from J, with 8 bases between. Germline CDR1 is GTSNPN and CDR2 is SVGIG (reference sequence).